This record covers a single TCR beta chain. As yet, its antigen is unknown. At one boundary the junction diverges from the germline segment, which might be a read error. Authors of the study amplified TCR beta CDR3 regions from RNA transcripts. During a first-round RT-PCR of the TCR CDR3, the HTBI primer set was used. Via MiXCR, TCRdb re-called the multiplex PCR reads, giving one row per CDR3 protein. The sample shows around 99,000 distinct CDR3 sequences, 15% to 20% of them seen only once. From germline, CDR1 is MDHEN and CDR2 SYDVKM. The CDR3 runs to 14 residues. The data were obtained in a study of T cells in Graves' hyperthyroidism and ophthalmopathy. Findings and caveats of the study: Ophthalmopathy stood apart from stable hyperthyroidism in a 13 V-J model. Blood also contained most expanded thyroid clonotypes above 0.001.

Patients were aged 18 to 65, had disease duration under 2 months, and had newly diagnosed hyperthyroidism. Clinical symptoms, serum thyroxine and TRAb, thyroid ultrasound and orbital computed tomography together formed the diagnostic basis. The sequenced sample was blood. This receptor was identified in a woman aged 45 to 65 with Graves' hyperthyroidism. This rearrangement joins TRBV28 to TRBJ2-4; TRBD2 is a possible D gene (5 bases). This CDR3 is CANSPPRGLNIQYF. CDR3 nucleotides: TGTGCCAACAGTCCCCCCCGGGGTCTTAACATTCAGTACTTC.